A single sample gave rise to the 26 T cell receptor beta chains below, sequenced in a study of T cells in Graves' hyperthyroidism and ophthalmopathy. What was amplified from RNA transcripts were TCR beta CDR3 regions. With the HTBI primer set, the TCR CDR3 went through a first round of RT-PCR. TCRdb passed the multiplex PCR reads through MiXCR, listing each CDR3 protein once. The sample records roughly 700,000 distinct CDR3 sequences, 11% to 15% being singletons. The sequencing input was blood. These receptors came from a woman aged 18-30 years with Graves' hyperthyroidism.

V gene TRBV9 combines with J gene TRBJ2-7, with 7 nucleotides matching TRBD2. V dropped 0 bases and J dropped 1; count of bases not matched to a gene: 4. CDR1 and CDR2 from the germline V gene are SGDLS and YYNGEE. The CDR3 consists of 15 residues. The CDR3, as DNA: TGTGCCAGCAGCGTAGGGAGCGGGAATTCCTACGAGCAGTACTTC. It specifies CASSVGSGNSYEQYF.

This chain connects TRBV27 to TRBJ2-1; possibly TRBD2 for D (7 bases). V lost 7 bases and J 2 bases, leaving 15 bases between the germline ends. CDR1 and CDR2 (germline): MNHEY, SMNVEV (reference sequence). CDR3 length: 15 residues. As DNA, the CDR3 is TGTGCCAGCAAAAATAGGGGGGGTACCTACAATGAGCAGTTCTTC. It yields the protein CASKNRGGTYNEQFF.

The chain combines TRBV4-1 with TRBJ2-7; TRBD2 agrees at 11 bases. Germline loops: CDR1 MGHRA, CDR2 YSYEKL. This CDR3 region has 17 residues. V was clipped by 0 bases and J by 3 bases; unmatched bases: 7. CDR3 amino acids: CASSQEGGTSGFYEQYF. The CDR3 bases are TGCGCCAGCAGCCAAGAAGGGGGGACTAGCGGATTCTACGAGCAGTACTTC.

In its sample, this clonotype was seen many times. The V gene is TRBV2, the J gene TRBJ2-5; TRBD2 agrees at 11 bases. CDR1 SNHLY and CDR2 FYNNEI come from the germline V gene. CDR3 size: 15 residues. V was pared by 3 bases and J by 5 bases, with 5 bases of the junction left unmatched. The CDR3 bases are TGTGCCAGCAGTGAGACTAGCGGGATCGCCGAGACCCAGTACTTC. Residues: CASSETSGIAETQYF.

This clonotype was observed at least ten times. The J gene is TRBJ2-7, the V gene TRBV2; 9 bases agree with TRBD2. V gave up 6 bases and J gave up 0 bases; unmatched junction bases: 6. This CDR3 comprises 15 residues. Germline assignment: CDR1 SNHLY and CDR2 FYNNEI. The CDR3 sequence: CASSQTSGLSYEQYF. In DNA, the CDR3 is TGTGCCAGCAGCCAAACTAGCGGGCTCTCCTACGAGCAGTACTTC.

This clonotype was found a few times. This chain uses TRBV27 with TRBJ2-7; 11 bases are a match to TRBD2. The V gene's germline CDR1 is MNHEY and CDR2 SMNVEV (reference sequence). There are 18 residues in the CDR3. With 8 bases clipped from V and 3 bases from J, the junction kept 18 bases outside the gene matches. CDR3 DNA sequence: TGTGCCAGCCAGACTAGCGGGACCCCCTATGGGGTTCACTACGAGCAGTACTTC. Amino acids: CASQTSGTPYGVHYEQYF.

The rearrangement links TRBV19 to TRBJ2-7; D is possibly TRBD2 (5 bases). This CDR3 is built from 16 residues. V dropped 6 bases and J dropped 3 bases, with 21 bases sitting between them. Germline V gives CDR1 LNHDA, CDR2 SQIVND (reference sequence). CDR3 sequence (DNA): TGTGCCAGTAGCCCCGTTGTGTCAGTACGGGGCTACGAGCAGTACTTC. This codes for CASSPVVSVRGYEQYF.

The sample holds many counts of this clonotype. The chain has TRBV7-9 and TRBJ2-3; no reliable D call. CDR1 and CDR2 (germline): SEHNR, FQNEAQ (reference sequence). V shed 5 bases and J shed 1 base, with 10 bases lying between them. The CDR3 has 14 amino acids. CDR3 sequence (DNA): TGTGCCAGCAGCGCAGACGGAGGCACAGATACGCAGTATTTT. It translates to CASSADGGTDTQYF.

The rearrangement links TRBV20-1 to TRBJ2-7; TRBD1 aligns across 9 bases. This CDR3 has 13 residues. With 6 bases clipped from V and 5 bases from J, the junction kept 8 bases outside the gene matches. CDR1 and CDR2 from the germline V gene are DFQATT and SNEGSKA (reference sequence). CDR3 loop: CSATAGTGNEQYF. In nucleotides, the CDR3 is TGCAGTGCAACGGCCGGGACAGGGAACGAGCAGTACTTC.

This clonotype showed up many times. CDR3 in amino acids: CASSRAGQYNEQFF. CDR3 sequence (DNA): TGTGCCAGCAGCAGAGCGGGACAGTACAATGAGCAGTTCTTC. This chain connects TRBV3-1 to TRBJ2-1; D might be TRBD1 or TRBD2, each matching 7 bases. The CDR3 totals 14 residues. Trimming left V 5 bases short and J 4 bases short, with 12 bases between. CDR1 is LGHDT and CDR2 is YNNKEL in the germline V gene (reference sequence).

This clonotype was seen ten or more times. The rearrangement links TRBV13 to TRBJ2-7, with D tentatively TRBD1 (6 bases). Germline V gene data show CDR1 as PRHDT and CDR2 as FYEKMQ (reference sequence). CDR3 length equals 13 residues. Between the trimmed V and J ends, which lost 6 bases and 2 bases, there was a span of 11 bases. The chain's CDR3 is CASRGDTAYEQYF. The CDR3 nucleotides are TGTGCCAGCAGAGGGGACACCGCCTACGAGCAGTACTTC.

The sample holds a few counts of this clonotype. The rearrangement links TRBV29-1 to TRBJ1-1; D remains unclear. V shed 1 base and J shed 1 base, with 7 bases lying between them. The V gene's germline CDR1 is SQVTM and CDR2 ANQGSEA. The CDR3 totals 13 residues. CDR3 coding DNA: TGCAGCGTTGAAGGAGGAACGAACACTGAAGCTTTCTTT. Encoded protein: CSVEGGTNTEAFF. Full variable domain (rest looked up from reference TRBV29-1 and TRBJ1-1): SAVISQKPSRDICQRGTSLTIQCQVDSQVTMMFWYRQQPGQSLTLIATANQGSEATYESGFVIDKFPISRPNLTFSTLTVSNMSPEDSSIYLCSVEGGTNTEAFFGQGTRLTVV.

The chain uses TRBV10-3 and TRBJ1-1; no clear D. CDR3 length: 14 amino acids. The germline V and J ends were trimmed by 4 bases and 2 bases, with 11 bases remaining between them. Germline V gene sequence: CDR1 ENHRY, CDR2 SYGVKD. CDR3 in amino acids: CAISVGGPNTEAFF. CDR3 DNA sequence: TGTGCCATCAGTGTAGGAGGGCCTAACACTGAAGCTTTCTTT.

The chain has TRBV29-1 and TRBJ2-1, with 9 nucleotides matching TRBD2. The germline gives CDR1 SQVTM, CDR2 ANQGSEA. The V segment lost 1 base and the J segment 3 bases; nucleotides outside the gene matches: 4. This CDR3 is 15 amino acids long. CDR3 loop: CSVEGAGGIYNEQFF. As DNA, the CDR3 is TGCAGCGTTGAAGGGGCGGGAGGGATCTACAATGAGCAGTTCTTC.

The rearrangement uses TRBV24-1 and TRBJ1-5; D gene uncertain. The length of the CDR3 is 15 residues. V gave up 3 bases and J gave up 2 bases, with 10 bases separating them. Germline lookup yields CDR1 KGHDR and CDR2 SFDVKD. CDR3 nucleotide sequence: TGTGCCACCAGTGATGGGAGACATGGCAATCAGCCCCAGCATTTT. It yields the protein CATSDGRHGNQPQHF.

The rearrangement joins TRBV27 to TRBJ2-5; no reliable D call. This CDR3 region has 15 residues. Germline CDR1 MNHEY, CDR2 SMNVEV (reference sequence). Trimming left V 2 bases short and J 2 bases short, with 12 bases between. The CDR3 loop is CASSLMGLGQETQYF. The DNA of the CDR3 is TGTGCCAGCAGTTTAATGGGTTTGGGACAAGAGACCCAGTACTTC.

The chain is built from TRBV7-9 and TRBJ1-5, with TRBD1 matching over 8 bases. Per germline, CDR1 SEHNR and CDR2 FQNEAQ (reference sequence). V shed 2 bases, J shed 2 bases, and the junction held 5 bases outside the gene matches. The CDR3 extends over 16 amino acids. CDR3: CASSLWTGKGNQPQHF. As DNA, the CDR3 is TGTGCCAGCAGCTTATGGACAGGGAAAGGCAATCAGCCCCAGCATTTT.

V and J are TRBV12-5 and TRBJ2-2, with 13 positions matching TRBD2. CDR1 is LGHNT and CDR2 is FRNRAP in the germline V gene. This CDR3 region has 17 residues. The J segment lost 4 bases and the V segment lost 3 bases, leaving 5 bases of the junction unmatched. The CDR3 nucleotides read TGTGCTAGTGGTTTTACTAGCGGGAGGGCCCTCACCGGGGAGCTGTTTTTT. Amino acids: CASGFTSGRALTGELFF.

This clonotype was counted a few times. The chain's CDR3 is CASSLAGRISYNEQFF. The CDR3 nucleotides read TGCGCCAGCAGCTTGGCAGGCAGGATCTCCTACAATGAGCAGTTCTTC. The rearrangement joins TRBV5-1 to TRBJ2-1, with D unclear. Germline V gene lookup returns CDR1 SGHRS and CDR2 YFSETQ. The CDR3 length is 16 residues. V was shortened by 0 bases and J by 0 bases, with 10 bases between the two germline ends.

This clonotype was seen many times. This chain's CDR3 is CASSPFDSPNQPQHF. CDR3 nucleotides: TGTGCCAGCTCACCATTTGACAGCCCCAATCAGCCCCAGCATTTT. The chain couples TRBV18 to TRBJ1-5, with D perhaps matching TRBD1 (5 bases). This CDR3 is built from 15 residues. Germline CDR1 reads KGHSH; CDR2 reads LQKENI. Trimming shortened V by 2 bases and J by 3 bases, and 11 bases separated the two germline ends. The variable domain in full, completed from reference TRBV18 and TRBJ1-5, reads NAGVMQNPRHLVRRRGQEARLRCSPMKGHSHVYWYRQLPEEGLKFMVYLQKENIIDESGMPKERFSAEFPKEGPSILRIQQVVRGDSAAYFCASSPFDSPNQPQHFGDGTRLSIL.

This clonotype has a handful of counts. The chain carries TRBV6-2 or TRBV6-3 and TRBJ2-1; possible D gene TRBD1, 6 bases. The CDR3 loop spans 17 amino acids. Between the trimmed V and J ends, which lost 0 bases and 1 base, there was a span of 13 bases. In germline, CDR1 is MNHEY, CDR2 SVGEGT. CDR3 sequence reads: CASSYSNRANSYNEQFF. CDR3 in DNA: TGTGCCAGCAGTTACTCGAACAGGGCAAATTCCTACAATGAGCAGTTCTTC.

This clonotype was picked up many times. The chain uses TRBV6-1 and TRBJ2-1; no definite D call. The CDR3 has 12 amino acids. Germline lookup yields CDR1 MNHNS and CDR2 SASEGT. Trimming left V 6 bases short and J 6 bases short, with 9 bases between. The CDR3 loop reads CASRPASNEQFF. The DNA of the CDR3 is TGTGCCAGCAGGCCCGCTAGCAATGAGCAGTTCTTC.

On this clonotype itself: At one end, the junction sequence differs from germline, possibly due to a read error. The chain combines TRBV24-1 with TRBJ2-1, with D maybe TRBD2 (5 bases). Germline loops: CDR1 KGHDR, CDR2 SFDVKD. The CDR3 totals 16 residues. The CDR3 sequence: CAASDFLAANYNEQFF. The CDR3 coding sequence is TGTGCCGCCAGTGATTTCCTAGCAGCAAACTACAATGAGCAGTTCTTC.

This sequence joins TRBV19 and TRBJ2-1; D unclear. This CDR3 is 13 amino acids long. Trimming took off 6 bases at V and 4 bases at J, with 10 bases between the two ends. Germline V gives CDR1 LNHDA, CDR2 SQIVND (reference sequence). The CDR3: CASSSTRYNEQFF. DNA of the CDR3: TGTGCCAGTAGCTCGACCCGATACAATGAGCAGTTCTTC.

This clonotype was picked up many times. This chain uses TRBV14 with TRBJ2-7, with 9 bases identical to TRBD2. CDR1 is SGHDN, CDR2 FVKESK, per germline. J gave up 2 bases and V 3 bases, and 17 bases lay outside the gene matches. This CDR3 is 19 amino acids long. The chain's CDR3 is CASSQPRVASGISTYEQYF. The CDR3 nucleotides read TGTGCCAGCAGCCAGCCCAGGGTCGCTAGCGGGATTTCCACCTACGAGCAGTACTTC.

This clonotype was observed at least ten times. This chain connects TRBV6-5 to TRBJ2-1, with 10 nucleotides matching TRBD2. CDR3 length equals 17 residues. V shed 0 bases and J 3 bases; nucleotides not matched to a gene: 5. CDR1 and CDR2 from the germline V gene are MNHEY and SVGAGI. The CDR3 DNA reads TGTGCCAGCAGTTACTCGACTAGCGGGTCGATCTACAATGAGCAGTTCTTC. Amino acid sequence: CASSYSTSGSIYNEQFF.